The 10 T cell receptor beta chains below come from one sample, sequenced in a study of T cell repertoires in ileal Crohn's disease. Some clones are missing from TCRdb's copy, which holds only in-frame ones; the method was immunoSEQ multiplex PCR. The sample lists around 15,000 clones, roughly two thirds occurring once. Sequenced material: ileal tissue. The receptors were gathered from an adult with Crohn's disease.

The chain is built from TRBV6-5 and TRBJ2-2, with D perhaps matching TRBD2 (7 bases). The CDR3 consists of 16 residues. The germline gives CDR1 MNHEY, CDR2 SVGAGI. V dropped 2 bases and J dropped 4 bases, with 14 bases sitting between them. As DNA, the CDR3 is TGTGCCAGCAGTTACGGGGGGGCGAGGACCACCGGGGAGCTGTTTTTT. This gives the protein CASSYGGARTTGELFF.

The CDR3 sequence is CAWSLLAPRTQYF. In DNA form, the CDR3 reads TGTGCCTGGAGTCTACTAGCCCCCCGAACGCAGTATTTT. V is TRBV30 and J is TRBJ2-3, with D possibly TRBD2 on 6 matching bases. CDR1 and CDR2 (germline): GTSNPN, SVGIG (reference sequence). The CDR3 has 13 amino acids. Trimming left V 2 bases short and J 9 bases short, with 15 bases between.

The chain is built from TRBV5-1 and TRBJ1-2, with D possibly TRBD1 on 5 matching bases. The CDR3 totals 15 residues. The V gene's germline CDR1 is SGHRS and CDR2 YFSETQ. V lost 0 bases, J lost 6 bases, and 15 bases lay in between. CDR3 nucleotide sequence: TGCGCCAGCAGCTTGGACGGGGGTTCACACGATGGCTACACCTTC. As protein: CASSLDGGSHDGYTF.

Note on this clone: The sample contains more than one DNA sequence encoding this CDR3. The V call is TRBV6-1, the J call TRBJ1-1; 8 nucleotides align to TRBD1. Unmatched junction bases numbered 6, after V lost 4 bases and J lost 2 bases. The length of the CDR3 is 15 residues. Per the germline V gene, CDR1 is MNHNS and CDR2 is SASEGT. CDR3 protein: CASSARQGTNTEAFF. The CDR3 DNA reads TGTGCCAGCAGTGCCCGACAGGGGACAAACACTGAAGCTTTCTTT.

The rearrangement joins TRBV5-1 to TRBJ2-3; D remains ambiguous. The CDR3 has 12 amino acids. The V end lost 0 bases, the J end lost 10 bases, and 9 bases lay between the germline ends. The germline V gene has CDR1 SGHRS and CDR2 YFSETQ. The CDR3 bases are TGCGCCAGCAGCTTGGACTATTCTCCGCAGTATTTT. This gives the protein CASSLDYSPQYF.

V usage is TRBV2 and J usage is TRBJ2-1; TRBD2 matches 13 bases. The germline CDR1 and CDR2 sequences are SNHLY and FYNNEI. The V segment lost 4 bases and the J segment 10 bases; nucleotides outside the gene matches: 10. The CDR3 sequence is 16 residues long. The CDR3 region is CASSVFGLAGAGEQFF. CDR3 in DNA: TGTGCCAGCAGTGTTTTTGGACTAGCGGGAGCAGGGGAGCAGTTCTTC.

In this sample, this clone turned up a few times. CDR3 nucleotides: TGTGCCAGCACCTCTGGAGCGGGAGGTTACAATGAGCAGTTCTTC. Protein sequence: CASTSGAGGYNEQFF. The chain combines TRBV7-8 with TRBJ2-1, with 9 bases fitting TRBD2. Germline V CDR1 and CDR2: SGHVS, FQNEAQ. The CDR3 spans 15 residues. V lost 7 bases and J lost 4; bases outside the gene matches: 8.

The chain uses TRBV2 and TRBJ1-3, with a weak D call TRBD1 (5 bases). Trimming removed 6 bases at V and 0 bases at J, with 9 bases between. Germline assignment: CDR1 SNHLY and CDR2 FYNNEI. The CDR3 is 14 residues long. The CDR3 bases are TGTGCCAGCAGCGGACACAGCTCTGGAAACACCATATATTTT. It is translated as CASSGHSSGNTIYF.

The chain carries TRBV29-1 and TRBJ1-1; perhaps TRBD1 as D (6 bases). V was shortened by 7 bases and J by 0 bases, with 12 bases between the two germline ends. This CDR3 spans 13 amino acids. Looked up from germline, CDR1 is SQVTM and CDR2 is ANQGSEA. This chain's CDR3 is CSAPGVLNTEAFF. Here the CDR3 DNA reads TGCAGCGCCCCAGGGGTATTGAACACTGAAGCTTTCTTT.

CDR3 loop: CASSPRLAGPAYEQYF. The CDR3 bases are TGTGCCAGCAGTCCCAGACTAGCGGGCCCTGCCTACGAGCAGTACTTC. V usage is TRBV2 and J usage is TRBJ2-7; 10 bases are shared with TRBD2. CDR1 is SNHLY, CDR2 FYNNEI, per germline. There are 16 residues in the CDR3. V gave up 5 bases and J gave up 2 bases; unmatched junction bases: 9.